Listed below are T cell receptor beta chains from one sample, sequenced in a study of post-analysis software for immune sequencing data. TCRdb ran MiXCR on the PCR reads and lists one entry per CDR3 protein. In the table there are roughly 400,000 distinct CDR3 sequences, approximately 42% of which are singletons. Material: blood. The receptors come from a girl aged 2-9 years with multiple sclerosis. CDR3s include the opening cysteine and the closing phenylalanine or tryptophan.

CASSSQELNEQFF	TRBV12-3/TRBV12-4	TRBJ2-1
CASSFRTVQETQYF	TRBV5-1	TRBJ2-5
CASSAGAGETQYF	TRBV27	TRBJ2-5
CASSFSGEETQYF	TRBV7-2	TRBJ2-5
CASSTQGELGYTF	TRBV7-3	TRBJ1-2
CASSPGTGIRGYTF	TRBV3-1	TRBJ1-2
CASILPRRVGDGYNEQFF	TRBV11-2	TRBJ2-1
CASSLDRVGASGANVLTF	TRBV11-2	TRBJ2-6
CASSGLAGEADTQYF	TRBV27	TRBJ2-3
CSASEDRGAYEQYF	TRBV20-1	TRBJ2-7
CSAETSGNYEQYF	TRBV20-1	TRBJ2-7
CSVENPGPYGYTF	TRBV29-1	TRBJ1-2
CASSTQDRPTSTDTQYF	TRBV14	TRBJ2-3
CSATDSATYEQYF	TRBV29-1	-
CSVDPPGIGGQGEQFF	TRBV29-1	TRBJ2-1
CASSSGTEDGYTF	TRBV7-9	TRBJ1-2
CASSELGRLSPLHF	TRBV6-4	TRBJ1-6